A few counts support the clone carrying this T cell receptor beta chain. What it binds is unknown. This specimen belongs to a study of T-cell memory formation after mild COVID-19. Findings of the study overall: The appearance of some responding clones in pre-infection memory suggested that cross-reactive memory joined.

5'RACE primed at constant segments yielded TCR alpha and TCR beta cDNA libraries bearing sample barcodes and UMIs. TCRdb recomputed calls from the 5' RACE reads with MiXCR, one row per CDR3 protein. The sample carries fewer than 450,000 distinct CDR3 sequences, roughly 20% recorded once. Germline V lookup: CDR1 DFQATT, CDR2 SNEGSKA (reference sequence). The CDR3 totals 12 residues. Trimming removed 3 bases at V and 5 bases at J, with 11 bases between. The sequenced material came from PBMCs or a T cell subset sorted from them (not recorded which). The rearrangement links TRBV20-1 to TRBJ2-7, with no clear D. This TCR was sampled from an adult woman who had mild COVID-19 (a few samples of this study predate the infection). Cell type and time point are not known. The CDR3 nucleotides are TGCAGTGCTAGTGCCGGGTCCCACGAGCAGTACTTC. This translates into CSASAGSHEQYF.